The TCR beta chain described here comes from a study of cytomegalovirus exposure and HLA in healthy donors. This table comes from immunoSEQ multiplex PCR, and its TCRdb copy is limited to in-frame clones, with some not included. The sample has about 240,000 clones, around 86% seen once. On this clone: Antigen specificity is unknown.

Study-wide results and caveats: Subsequent analysis found a tendency for first-cohort TCR clusters to co-occur within the 95 to 150 validation repertoires.

The specimen was PBMCs. The source is a woman aged 30 to 39 in good health and CMV-seropositive.

CDR3: CASSPGRGETQYF. The CDR3 bases are TGTGCCAGCTCACCTGGCAGGGGAGAGACCCAGTACTTC. The chain has TRBV18 and TRBJ2-5; perhaps TRBD1 as D (6 bases). V dropped 3 bases and J dropped 4 bases, with 9 bases sitting between them. Germline-derived CDR1 and CDR2 are KGHSH and LQKENI. The CDR3 has 13 amino acids.